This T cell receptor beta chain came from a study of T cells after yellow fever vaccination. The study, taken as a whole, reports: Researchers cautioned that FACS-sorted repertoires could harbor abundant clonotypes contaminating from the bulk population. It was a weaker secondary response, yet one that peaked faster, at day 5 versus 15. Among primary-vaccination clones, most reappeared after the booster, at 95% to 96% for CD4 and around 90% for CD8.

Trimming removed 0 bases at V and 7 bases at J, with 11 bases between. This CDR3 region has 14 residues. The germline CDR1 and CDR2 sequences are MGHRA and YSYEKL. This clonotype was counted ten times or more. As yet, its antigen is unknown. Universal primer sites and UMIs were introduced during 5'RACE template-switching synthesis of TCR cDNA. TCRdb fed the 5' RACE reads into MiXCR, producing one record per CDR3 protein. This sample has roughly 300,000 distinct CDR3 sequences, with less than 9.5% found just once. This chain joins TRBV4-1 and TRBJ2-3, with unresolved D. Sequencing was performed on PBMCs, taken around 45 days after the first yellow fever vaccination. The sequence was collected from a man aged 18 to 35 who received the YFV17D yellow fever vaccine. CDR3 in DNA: TGCGCCAGCAGCCAAGAGCTCGACTCGTATACGCAGTATTTT. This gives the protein CASSQELDSYTQYF.